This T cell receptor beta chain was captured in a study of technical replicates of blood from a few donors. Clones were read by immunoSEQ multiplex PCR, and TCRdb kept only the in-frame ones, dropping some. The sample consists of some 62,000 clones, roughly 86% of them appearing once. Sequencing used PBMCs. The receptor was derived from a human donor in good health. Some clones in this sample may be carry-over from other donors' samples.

The CDR3, as DNA: TGTGCCAGCAGCTCCAGGACAGGGGCTAGCGAGCAGTACTTC. It is translated as CASSSRTGASEQYF. This rearrangement joins TRBV6-5 to TRBJ2-7, with TRBD1 matching over 9 bases. Germline CDR1 MNHEY, CDR2 SVGAGI. The CDR3 has 14 residues. Trimming cost V 6 bases and J 6 bases; bases outside gene matches: 9.